These T cell receptor beta chains were read from a single sample in a study of persistence of HIV-infected CD4 T cells. Sequencing was performed with immunoSEQ multiplex PCR; in TCRdb, only in-frame clones are kept and a portion is missing. The sample lists 25,000 to 35,000 clones, less than 75% occurring once. These receptors' antigens are unknown. The sample was CD4+ T cells sorted from PBMCs after 18-hour stimulation, taken from a patient who received antiretroviral therapy. Receptor source: an adult man with HIV who was CMV-seropositive. Each CDR3 is given with its conserved first and last residue. D genes are given only for firm matches. The listing skips clone size in some rows; elsewhere it reads once, few, many or a size class.

-	TRBV12-3/TRBV12-4	TRBD2	12	TRBJ2-1	CASSSSSGGQFF	TGTGCCAGCAGTTCCTCTAGCGGGGGGCAGTTCTTC
-	TRBV6-1	TRBD1	16	TRBJ1-1	CASSGRQGVTNTEAFF	TGTGCCAGCAGTGGCCGACAGGGGGTGACGAACACTGAAGCTTTCTTT
few	TRBV3-1/TRBV3-2	-	12	TRBJ1-1	CASSQSPPQAFF	TGTGCCAGCAGCCAAAGCCCCCCACAAGCTTTCTTT
medium-sized	TRBV20-1	-	10	TRBJ1-2	CSARQDFYTF	TGCAGTGCCCGACAGGACTTTTACACCTTC
-	TRBV25-1	TRBD1	13	TRBJ1-6	CASRGQGNSPLHF	TGTGCCTCCAGGGGGCAGGGAAATTCACCCCTCCACTTT
-	TRBV29-1	-	14	TRBJ2-2	CSVIGQTNTGELFF	TGCAGCGTTATCGGGCAGACAAACACCGGGGAGCTGTTTTTT
-	TRBV4-2	TRBD1	15	TRBJ1-1	CASSQRTGGGTEAFF	TGTGCCAGCAGCCAAAGAACAGGGGGAGGGACTGAAGCTTTCTTT
-	TRBV27	TRBD1	16	TRBJ2-1	CASSLKQGAGNYEQFF	TGTGCCAGCAGCCTTAAACAGGGGGCAGGAAACTATGAGCAGTTCTTC
-	TRBV18	TRBD1	16	TRBJ1-1	CASSLKSTQGGTEAFF	TGTGCCAGCTCGCTCAAGTCGACTCAGGGGGGCACTGAAGCTTTCTTT
once	TRBV19	-	14	TRBJ1-2	CASNSGDSGYGYTF	TGTGCCAGTAACTCAGGGGACTCAGGCTATGGCTACACCTTC
few	TRBV6-5	-	13	TRBJ1-5	CASTQGFSQPQHF	TGTGCCAGCACCCAAGGATTCTCACAGCCCCAGCATTTT
-	TRBV20-1	-	11	TRBJ2-3	CTILRGDTQYF	TGCACCATCTTAAGGGGAGATACGCAGTATTTT
few	TRBV7-2	-	17	TRBJ1-5	CASSSRPGNRENQPQHF	TGTGCCAGCAGCTCCCGACCCGGGAATCGTGAGAATCAGCCCCAGCATTTT
-	TRBV9	-	15	TRBJ1-1	CASSVAPNENTEAFF	TGTGCCAGCAGCGTAGCGCCAAACGAGAACACTGAAGCTTTCTTT
-	TRBV18	-	12	TRBJ2-7	CASSLDSYEQYF	TGTGCCAGCTCATTGGACAGCTACGAGCAGTACTTC
-	TRBV7-2	-	15	TRBJ2-3	CASSPSTMSTDTQYF	TGTGCCAGCAGCCCATCAACAATGAGCACAGATACGCAGTATTTT
once	TRBV11-2	-	14	TRBJ1-2	CASTLDISNYGYTF	TGTGCCAGCACCCTGGACATATCTAACTATGGCTACACCTTC
-	TRBV30	TRBD1	13	TRBJ2-2	CAWTGGFTGELFF	TGTGCCTGGACAGGGGGCTTCACCGGGGAGCTGTTTTTT
-	TRBV5-4	-	16	TRBJ1-2	CASSLVSTGANYGYTF	TGTGCCAGCAGCTTGGTGAGCACGGGGGCTAACTATGGCTACACCTTC
medium-sized	TRBV18	TRBD1	15	TRBJ1-6	CASSPDQGGNSPLHF	TGTGCCAGCTCACCAGATCAGGGGGGTAATTCACCCCTCCACTTT
few	TRBV7-9	-	17	TRBJ2-5	CASSLGLAGSVVETQYF	TGTGCCAGCAGCTTAGGCCTAGCAGGATCGGTAGTAGAGACCCAGTACTTC
-	TRBV6-1	-	10	TRBJ2-7	CASSENQQYF	TGTGCCAGCAGTGAAAACCAGCAGTACTTC
-	TRBV6-4	-	12	TRBJ2-1	CASSQSGGEQFF	TGTGCCAGCAGTCAGTCCGGGGGTGAGCAGTTCTTC
-	TRBV19	-	15	TRBJ2-7	CASSIAAVSSYEQYF	TGTGCCAGTAGTATAGCGGCGGTAAGCTCCTACGAGCAGTACTTC
few	TRBV6-5	TRBD1	15	TRBJ2-2	CASRPPGQGTGELFF	TGTGCCAGCAGACCTCCGGGACAGGGAACCGGGGAGCTGTTTTTT
once	TRBV6-5	TRBD1	13	TRBJ1-1	CASSGQPNTEAFF	TGTGCCAGCTCGGGACAGCCGAACACTGAAGCTTTCTTT
few	TRBV6-2/TRBV6-3	TRBD1	13	TRBJ2-7	CASSYPTGNEQYF	TGTGCCAGCAGTTACCCGACAGGGAACGAGCAGTACTTC
-	TRBV3-1/TRBV3-2	TRBD1	17	TRBJ1-5	CASSQERGRGINQPQHF	TGTGCCAGCAGCCAAGAGAGGGGGCGCGGAATCAATCAGCCCCAGCATTTT
-	TRBV18	TRBD1	17	TRBJ2-1	CASSPLAGTGGNNEQFF	TGTGCCAGCTCACCTCTGGCCGGGACAGGGGGTAACAATGAGCAGTTCTTC
-	TRBV2	-	13	TRBJ1-1	CAGKGEVNTEAFF	TGTGCCGGAAAGGGGGAAGTGAACACTGAAGCTTTCTTT
-	TRBV3-1/TRBV3-2	TRBD2	17	TRBJ2-7	CASSRLNLAGGSYEQYF	TGTGCCAGCAGCCGGCTGAACCTAGCGGGGGGATCCTACGAGCAGTACTTC
-	TRBV19	-	13	TRBJ1-1	CASSQAPGTEAFF	TGTGCCAGTAGTCAAGCGCCTGGCACTGAAGCTTTCTTT
few	TRBV27	-	15	TRBJ2-2	CASSSAGRDTGELFF	TGTGCCAGCAGTTCGGCAGGGAGAGACACCGGGGAGCTGTTTTTT
-	TRBV2	-	13	TRBJ1-4	CASSELVDLNLFF	TGTGCCAGCAGTGAATTAGTTGATCTCAACCTGTTTTTT
-	TRBV7-8	-	17	TRBJ1-5	CASSLGAGLRSNQPQHF	TGTGCCAGCAGCTTAGGGGCGGGCCTCAGGAGCAATCAGCCCCAGCATTTT
-	TRBV6-1	-	16	TRBJ1-5	CASSEARVRQGQPQHF	TGTGCCAGCAGTGAAGCAAGAGTGAGGCAAGGTCAGCCCCAGCATTTT
-	TRBV27	TRBD1	15	TRBJ2-1	CASSRTGDGYNEQFF	TGTGCCAGCAGTCGTACAGGGGATGGTTACAATGAGCAGTTCTTC
-	TRBV5-1	TRBD2	15	TRBJ2-1	CASSLSLAGSNEQFF	TGCGCCAGCAGCTTGTCTCTAGCGGGGTCCAATGAGCAGTTCTTC
once	TRBV2	TRBD1	12	TRBJ1-4	CASSVQGKKLFF	TGTGCCAGCAGTGTACAGGGGAAAAAACTGTTTTTT
few	TRBV3-1/TRBV3-2	TRBD1	15	TRBJ1-1	CASSPRTGMSTEAFF	TGTGCCAGCAGCCCACGGACAGGTATGAGCACTGAAGCTTTCTTT
-	TRBV10-2	TRBD1	15	TRBJ1-3	CASSELTGYRNTIYF	TGCGCCAGCAGTGAGTTGACAGGGTATAGGAACACCATATATTTT
medium-sized	TRBV5-1	-	14	TRBJ1-2	CASSSMTGNLGYTF	TGCGCCAGCAGCTCGATGACAGGAAACCTTGGCTACACCTTC
-	TRBV14	-	12	TRBJ1-6	CASSQVYSPLHF	TGTGCCAGCAGCCAAGTCTATTCACCCCTCCACTTT
-	TRBV19	-	14	TRBJ2-7	CASSIDRQSYEQYF	TGTGCCAGTAGTATAGATCGACAGTCCTACGAGCAGTACTTC
once	TRBV5-1	-	16	TRBJ1-1	CASSFTGMTMNTEAFF	TGCGCCAGCAGCTTTACAGGTATGACGATGAACACTGAAGCTTTCTTT
-	TRBV27	-	15	TRBJ1-4	CASSFEGRGNEKLFF	TGTGCCAGCAGTTTCGAAGGTCGGGGAAATGAAAAACTGTTTTTT
-	TRBV2	-	12	TRBJ1-4	CASRWTNEKLFF	TGTGCCAGCCGGTGGACTAATGAAAAACTGTTTTTT
medium-sized	TRBV28	-	13	TRBJ1-2	CASSPIDSYGYTF	TGTGCCAGCAGTCCTATCGACAGCTATGGCTACACCTTC
medium-sized	TRBV4-1	-	18	TRBJ1-4	CASSQERAPRGANEKLFF	TGCGCCAGCAGCCAAGAGAGGGCCCCCAGGGGTGCTAATGAAAAACTGTTTTTT